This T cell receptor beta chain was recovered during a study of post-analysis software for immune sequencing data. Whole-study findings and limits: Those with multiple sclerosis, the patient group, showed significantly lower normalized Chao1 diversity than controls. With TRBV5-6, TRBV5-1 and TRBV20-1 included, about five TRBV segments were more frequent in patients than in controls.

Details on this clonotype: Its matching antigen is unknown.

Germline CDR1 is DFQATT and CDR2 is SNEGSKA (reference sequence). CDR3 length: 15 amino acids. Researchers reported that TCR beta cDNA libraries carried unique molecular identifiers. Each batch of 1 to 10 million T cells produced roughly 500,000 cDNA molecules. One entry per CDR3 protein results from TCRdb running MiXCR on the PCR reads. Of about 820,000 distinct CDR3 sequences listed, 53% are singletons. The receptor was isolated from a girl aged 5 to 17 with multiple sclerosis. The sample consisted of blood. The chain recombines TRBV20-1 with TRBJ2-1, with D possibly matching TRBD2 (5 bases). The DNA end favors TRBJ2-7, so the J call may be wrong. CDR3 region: CSARARDGAYNEQYF. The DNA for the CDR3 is TGCAGTGCTAGAGCCCGGGATGGAGCCTACAATGAGCAGTACTTC.